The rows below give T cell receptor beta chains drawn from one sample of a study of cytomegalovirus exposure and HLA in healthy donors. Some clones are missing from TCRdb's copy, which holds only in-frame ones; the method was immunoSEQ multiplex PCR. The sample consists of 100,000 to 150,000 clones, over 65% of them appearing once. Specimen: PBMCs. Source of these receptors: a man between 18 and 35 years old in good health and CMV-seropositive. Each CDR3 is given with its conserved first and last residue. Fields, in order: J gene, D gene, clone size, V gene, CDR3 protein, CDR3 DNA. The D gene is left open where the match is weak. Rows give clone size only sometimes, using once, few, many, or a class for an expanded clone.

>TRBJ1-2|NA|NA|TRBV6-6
CASSYHPPGVDGYTF
TGTGCCAGCAGTTACCACCCCCCGGGGGTTGATGGCTACACCTTC
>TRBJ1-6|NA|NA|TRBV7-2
CASSLSGGTNSPLHF
TGTGCCAGCAGCTTAAGTGGGGGGACTAATTCACCCCTCCACTTT
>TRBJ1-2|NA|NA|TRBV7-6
CASSSGQMWGYTF
TGTGCCAGCAGCTCCGGACAGATGTGGGGCTACACCTTC
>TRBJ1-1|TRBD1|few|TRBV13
CASSSPGTGGLTEAFF
TGTGCCAGCAGCAGCCCAGGAACAGGGGGCCTCACTGAAGCTTTCTTT
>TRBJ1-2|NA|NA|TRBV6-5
CASSSTSTDPYGYTF
TGTGCCAGCAGTTCGACCTCGACAGACCCTTATGGCTACACCTTC
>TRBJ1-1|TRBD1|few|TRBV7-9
CASSLGGTGTTEAFF
TGTGCCAGCAGCTTAGGTGGGACAGGGACCACTGAAGCTTTCTTT
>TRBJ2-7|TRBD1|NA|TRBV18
CASSSIRGRGQEQYF
TGTGCCAGCTCATCCATCAGGGGGCGCGGGCAGGAGCAGTACTTC
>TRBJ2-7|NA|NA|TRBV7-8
CASSPGGIYEQYF
TGTGCCAGCAGCCCAGGGGGGATCTACGAGCAGTACTTC
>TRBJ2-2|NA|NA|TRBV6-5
CASSYSSHGELFF
TGTGCCAGCAGTTACTCGTCCCACGGGGAGCTGTTTTTT
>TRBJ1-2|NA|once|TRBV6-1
CASSEGVEGSYGYTF
TGTGCCAGCAGTGAAGGGGTAGAGGGAAGCTATGGCTACACCTTC
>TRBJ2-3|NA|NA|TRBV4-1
CASSSLGGGPSTDTQYF
TGCGCCAGCAGCTCCTTAGGGGGGGGGCCTAGCACAGATACGCAGTATTTT
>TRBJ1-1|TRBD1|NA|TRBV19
CASSSRDRNTEAFF
TGTGCCAGTAGTAGCCGGGACAGGAACACTGAAGCTTTCTTT
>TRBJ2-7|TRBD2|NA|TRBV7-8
CASSAQLAGISYEQYF
TGTGCCAGCAGCGCCCAACTAGCGGGGATCTCCTACGAGCAGTACTTC
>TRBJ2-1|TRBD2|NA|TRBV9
CASSVVPAGGMEEQFF
TGTGCCAGCAGCGTAGTTCCGGCGGGGGGAATGGAGGAGCAGTTCTTC
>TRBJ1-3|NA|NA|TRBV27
CASSPIANSGNTIYF
TGTGCCAGCAGCCCCATCGCTAACTCTGGAAACACCATATATTTT
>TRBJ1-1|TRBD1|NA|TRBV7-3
CASSLPDRADTEAFF
TGTGCCAGCAGCTTACCGGACAGGGCGGACACTGAAGCTTTCTTT
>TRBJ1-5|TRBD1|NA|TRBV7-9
CASSRSDRGLNQPQHF
TGTGCCAGCAGCCGCTCTGACAGGGGCCTCAATCAGCCCCAGCATTTT
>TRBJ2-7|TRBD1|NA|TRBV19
CASSRVPWDSRYEQYF
TGTGCCAGTAGTAGGGTTCCGTGGGACAGCCGCTACGAGCAGTACTTC
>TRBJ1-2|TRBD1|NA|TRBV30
CAWNQDRGSGYTF
TGTGCCTGGAACCAGGACAGGGGATCTGGCTACACCTTC
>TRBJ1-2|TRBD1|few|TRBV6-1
CASSDGQGAEGYTF
TGTGCCAGCAGTGATGGACAGGGGGCAGAGGGCTACACCTTC
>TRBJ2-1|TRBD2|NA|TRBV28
CAAGVSYNEQFF
TGTGCAGCGGGGGTCTCCTACAATGAGCAGTTCTTC
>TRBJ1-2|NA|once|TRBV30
CACWAVYGYTF
TGTGCCTGCTGGGCAGTCTATGGCTACACCTTC
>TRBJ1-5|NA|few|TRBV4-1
CASSQEGGGGNQPQHF
TGCGCCAGCAGCCAAGAAGGGGGGGGTGGCAATCAGCCCCAGCATTTT
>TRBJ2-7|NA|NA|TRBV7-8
CATGTYEQYF
TGTGCCACCGGGACCTACGAGCAGTACTTC
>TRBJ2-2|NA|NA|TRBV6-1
CASSEPMRTGELFF
TGTGCCAGCAGTGAACCAATGAGAACCGGGGAGCTGTTTTTT